Each of the 2 T cell receptor beta chains below was sequenced from the same sample in a study of CD8 T cells in Susac syndrome. An input of 0.5 to 1 ug of RNA was subjected to reverse transcription using random hexamers. In TCRdb, the immunoSEQ multiplex PCR reads were re-called with MiXCR into one record per CDR3 protein. This sample carries over 120,000 distinct CDR3 sequences, roughly 94% of them seen once, and the ten largest clones take 0.07% to 0.1%. Material: CD4+ T cells from PBMCs. These receptors originate from a human donor in good health.

The V and J genes are TRBV3-1 and TRBJ1-2; D is uncertain. V lost 0 bases and J 0 bases, leaving 8 bases between the germline ends. Germline-derived CDR1 and CDR2 are LGHDT and YNNKEL (reference sequence). The CDR3 covers 15 residues. Here the CDR3 reads CASSQDPDTNYGYTF. In nucleotides, the CDR3 is TGTGCCAGCAGCCAAGATCCAGACACTAACTATGGCTACACCTTC.

The genes are TRBV2 and TRBJ2-1, with 7 positions matching TRBD1. With 6 bases clipped from V and 8 bases from J, the junction kept 16 bases outside the gene matches. This CDR3 contains 16 residues. CDR1 SNHLY and CDR2 FYNNEI come from the germline V gene. The CDR3 is CASRQPGTVRRDEQFF. CDR3 DNA: TGTGCCAGCAGACAACCCGGGACAGTGCGTCGGGATGAGCAGTTCTTC.